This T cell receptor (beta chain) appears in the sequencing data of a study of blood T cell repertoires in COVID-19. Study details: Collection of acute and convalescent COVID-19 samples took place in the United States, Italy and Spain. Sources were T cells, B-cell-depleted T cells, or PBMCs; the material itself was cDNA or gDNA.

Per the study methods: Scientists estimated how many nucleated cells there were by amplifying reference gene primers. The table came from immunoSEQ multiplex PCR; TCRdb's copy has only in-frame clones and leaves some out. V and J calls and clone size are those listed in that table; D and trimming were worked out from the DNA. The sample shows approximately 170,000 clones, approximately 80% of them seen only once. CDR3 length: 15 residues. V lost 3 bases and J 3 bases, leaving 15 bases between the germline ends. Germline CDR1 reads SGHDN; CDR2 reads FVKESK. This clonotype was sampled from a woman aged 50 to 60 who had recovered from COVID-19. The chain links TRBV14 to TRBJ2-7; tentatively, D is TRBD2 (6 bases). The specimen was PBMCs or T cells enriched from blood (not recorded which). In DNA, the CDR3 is TGTGCCAGCAGCCATGTTTTCGGGGGTGTCTACGAGCAGTACTTC. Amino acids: CASSHVFGGVYEQYF.